Shown below are 24 T cell receptor beta chains from a single sample sequenced in a study of immune cell composition in non-small cell lung cancer. Libraries were prepared by immunoSEQ multiplex PCR; TCRdb keeps only in-frame clonotypes and omits some of them. Of some 14,000 clones detected, about 85% appear once; the ten largest clones hold 8.5% to 14%. Sequencing used lung tumor tissue. The receptors stem from a human donor with non-small cell lung cancer.

This sequence joins TRBV2 and TRBJ2-5; 7 positions match TRBD2. In germline, CDR1 is SNHLY, CDR2 FYNNEI. After removal of 7 bases from V and 5 bases from J, the junction contained 13 bases not matched to a gene. The CDR3 runs to 15 residues. CDR3 coding DNA: TGTGCCAGCACTGCGGTGGCGGGAGAGTGGGAGACCCAGTACTTC. The encoded protein is CASTAVAGEWETQYF.

This clone is a singleton in its sample. This chain connects TRBV10-1 to TRBJ2-5, with 9 positions matching TRBD2. CDR1 and CDR2 (germline): WNHNN, SYGVQD (reference sequence). Trimming took 3 bases from V and 4 from J; bases not matched to a gene: 3. CDR3 length: 14 amino acids. The CDR3 DNA reads as TGCGCCAGCAGTGAATCACTAGCGGGAGAGACCCAGTACTTC. Translation gives CASSESLAGETQYF.

This chain joins TRBV4-3 and TRBJ2-1; 14 bases match TRBD2. The CDR3 extends over 15 amino acids. The ends lost 3 bases at V and 9 bases at J; junction bases unmatched: 4. Germline CDR1 LGHNA, CDR2 YSLEER. The CDR3 protein is CASSQTSGRAGEQFF. In nucleotides, the CDR3 is TGCGCCAGCAGCCAGACTAGCGGGAGGGCGGGTGAGCAGTTCTTC.

V and J are TRBV25-1 and TRBJ1-2, with TRBD1 matching over 11 bases. The CDR3 length is 16 residues. V was clipped by 5 bases and J by 9 bases; unmatched bases: 14. Germline assignment: CDR1 MGHDK and CDR2 SYGVNS. The CDR3 DNA follows: TGTGCCAGCAGTCCCACCAGGGACAGGGGGATTCAGCGCTACACCTTC. It codes for CASSPTRDRGIQRYTF.

The CDR3, as DNA: TGTGCCAGCAGCTTAGGGGCAGTGAACACCGGGGAGCTGTTTTTT. Translating it yields CASSLGAVNTGELFF. The rearrangement links TRBV7-9 to TRBJ2-2; no clear D gene. This CDR3 is 15 amino acids long. V gave up 1 base and J gave up 1 base, with 7 bases separating them. The V gene's germline CDR1 is SEHNR and CDR2 FQNEAQ (reference sequence).

The rearrangement links TRBV19 to TRBJ2-1; 9 bases fit TRBD2. Germline CDR1 and CDR2: LNHDA and SQIVND (reference sequence). CDR3 size: 19 residues. J lost 2 bases, V lost 0 bases, and 11 bases had no gene match. The DNA of the CDR3 is TGTGCCAGTAGTATAGATCACAGACTAGCGGTACTTACCTACAATGAGCAGTTCTTC. Its protein is CASSIDHRLAVLTYNEQFF.

The chain employs TRBV15 and TRBJ2-2, with a weak D call TRBD2 (7 bases). Germline CDR1 LNHNV, CDR2 YYDKDF (reference sequence). The germline V and J ends were trimmed by 6 bases and 7 bases, with 21 bases remaining between them. This CDR3 has 16 residues. The CDR3 sequence: CATRLVGGGLVGELFF. The DNA of the CDR3 is TGTGCCACCAGGCTTGTTGGGGGGGGGCTCGTCGGGGAGCTGTTTTTT. Together with reference TRBV15 and TRBJ2-2, the CDR3 gives the full variable domain: DAMVIQNPRYQVTQFGKPVTLSCSQTLNHNVMYWYQQKSSQAPKLLFHYYDKDFNNEADTPDNFQSRRPNTSFCFLDIRSPGLGDTAMYLCATRLVGGGLVGELFFGEGSRLTVL.

The rearrangement joins TRBV10-3 to TRBJ1-6; 8 nucleotides match TRBD1. The CDR3 is 16 residues long. Unmatched junction bases numbered 8, after V lost 2 bases and J lost 8 bases. CDR1 is ENHRY, CDR2 SYGVKD, per germline. The CDR3, as DNA: TGTGCCATCAGTGAGAGCGACAGGGGCTCGGATTCACCCCTCCACTTT. It translates to CAISESDRGSDSPLHF.

This chain connects TRBV14 to TRBJ2-5; D not certain. Looked up from germline, CDR1 is SGHDN and CDR2 is FVKESK. Between the trimmed V and J ends, which lost 3 bases and 4 bases, there was a span of 6 bases. The length of the CDR3 is 12 residues. This CDR3 is CASSQSGETQYF. The CDR3 nucleotides read TGTGCCAGCAGCCAGAGTGGAGAGACCCAGTACTTC.

V usage is TRBV28 and J usage is TRBJ2-7; D unclear. The CDR3 spans 13 residues. Trimming pared 6 bases from V and 5 bases from J, leaving 14 bases between. CDR1 and CDR2 (germline): MDHEN, SYDVKM. As DNA, the CDR3 is TGTGCCAGCAGAGGTCGCCCGCCCCACGAGCAGTACTTC. Translated, it gives CASRGRPPHEQYF. Full variable domain (outside the CDR3, taken from reference TRBV28 and TRBJ2-7): DVKVTQSSRYLVKRTGEKVFLECVQDMDHENMFWYRQDPGLGLRLIYFSYDVKMKEKGDIPEGYSVSREKKERFSLILESASTNQTSMYLCASRGRPPHEQYFGPGTRLTVT.

V gene TRBV7-3 combines with J gene TRBJ2-1, with 7 bases fitting TRBD1. The CDR3 has 15 amino acids. CDR1 is SGHTA and CDR2 is FQGTGA in the germline V gene. Trimming took 4 bases from V and 9 from J; bases not matched to a gene: 12. The CDR3 DNA reads as TGTGCCAGCAGCTCCCGACAGGGTTCGGAGGTTGAGCAGTTCTTC. This encodes CASSSRQGSEVEQFF.

This rearrangement joins TRBV28 to TRBJ1-2; 9 bases agree with TRBD1. The CDR3 length is 15 residues. V was clipped by 6 bases and J by 5 bases; unmatched bases: 10. Germline V gene lookup returns CDR1 MDHEN and CDR2 SYDVKM. CDR3 protein: CASRLGGQGWYGYTF. In nucleotides, the CDR3 is TGTGCCAGCAGATTAGGAGGACAGGGGTGGTATGGCTACACCTTC.

The rearrangement links TRBV5-1 to TRBJ2-6; 14 bases are shared with TRBD2. The CDR3 has 18 amino acids. Germline V gives CDR1 SGHRS, CDR2 YFSETQ. V lost 3 bases, J lost 2 bases, and 4 bases stayed unmatched. CDR3 bases: TGCGCCAGCAGCTCGACTAGCGGGAGGGCCACTGGGGCCAACGTCCTGACTTTC. Translating gives CASSSTSGRATGANVLTF. Variable domain in full (rest from reference TRBV5-1 and TRBJ2-6): KAGVTQTPRYLIKTRGQQVTLSCSPISGHRSVSWYQQTPGQGLQFLFEYFSETQRNKGNFPGRFSGRQFSNSRSEMNVSTLELGDSALYLCASSSTSGRATGANVLTFGAGSRLTVL.

The chain couples TRBV2 to TRBJ1-4; 7 nucleotides align to TRBD1. The CDR3 has 14 amino acids. V was pared by 8 bases and J by 8 bases, with 11 bases of the junction left unmatched. From germline, CDR1 is SNHLY and CDR2 FYNNEI. CDR3 sequence reads: CASGTRGYEEKLFF. The CDR3, as DNA: TGTGCCAGCGGCACCAGGGGGTACGAGGAAAAACTGTTTTTT.

The gene calls are TRBV5-1 and TRBJ2-2; D unresolved. The germline gives CDR1 SGHRS, CDR2 YFSETQ. The CDR3 extends over 17 amino acids. V lost 2 bases, J lost 0 bases, and 14 bases lay in between. CDR3 sequence reads: CASSFENFFSNTGELFF. The CDR3 DNA sequence: TGCGCCAGCAGCTTTGAAAATTTTTTTTCGAACACCGGGGAGCTGTTTTTT.

The J gene is TRBJ2-7, the V gene TRBV5-4; D is undetermined. V was clipped by 0 bases and J by 1 base, with 8 bases between them. Germline lookup yields CDR1 SGHNT and CDR2 YYREEE (reference sequence). There are 14 residues in the CDR3. The CDR3 sequence: CASSLAGVSYEQYF. The CDR3 DNA sequence: TGTGCCAGCAGCTTGGCGGGCGTTTCCTACGAGCAGTACTTC.

The chain joins TRBV28 to TRBJ2-2; D unresolved. The CDR3 has 15 residues. Trimming took 6 bases from V and 0 from J, leaving 11 bases between them. Germline V gene data show CDR1 as MDHEN and CDR2 as SYDVKM. In DNA, the CDR3 is TGTGCCAGCAGGCGCGGTGGGACGAACACCGGGGAGCTGTTTTTT. Translated, it gives CASRRGGTNTGELFF.

A few counts support this clone. The CDR3 region has the DNA TGTGCCAGCAGCTCCCCAGGGATAGCGGGAGACCCCTACGAGCAGTACTTC. As protein: CASSSPGIAGDPYEQYF. The chain employs TRBV14 and TRBJ2-7; 9 nucleotides match TRBD2. V gave up 5 bases and J gave up 2 bases; unmatched junction bases: 13. Germline CDR1 reads SGHDN; CDR2 reads FVKESK. CDR3 length: 17 amino acids.

V and J are TRBV28 and TRBJ1-2; 7 nucleotides match TRBD1. Losses at the gene ends were 5 bases for V and 7 bases for J; bases not matched to a gene: 16. Germline-derived CDR1 and CDR2 are MDHEN and SYDVKM. The CDR3 runs to 16 residues. The CDR3 sequence is CASSPPRGRGQGGYTF. The CDR3 DNA sequence: TGTGCCAGCAGTCCCCCCCGGGGGAGGGGGCAAGGTGGCTACACCTTC.

This chain joins TRBV7-9 and TRBJ2-1; 12 bases match TRBD2. From germline, CDR1 is SEHNR and CDR2 FQNEAQ (reference sequence). This CDR3 is built from 17 residues. J gave up 7 bases and V 0 bases, and 7 bases lay outside the gene matches. Here the CDR3 DNA reads TGTGCCAGCAGCTTAGCGATGACTAGCGGGAGAAGTAATGAGCAGTTCTTC. The encoded protein is CASSLAMTSGRSNEQFF.

V usage is TRBV30 and J usage is TRBJ2-3; 8 nucleotides line up with TRBD2. Looked up from germline, CDR1 is GTSNPN and CDR2 is SVGIG (reference sequence). V shed 4 bases and J 6 bases; nucleotides not matched to a gene: 21. This CDR3 contains 18 residues. The CDR3 DNA follows: TGTGCCTGGATCCCCACACGGCCGTCCCGGGAGGGAAGGGATACGCAGTATTTT. Residues: CAWIPTRPSREGRDTQYF.

The chain carries TRBV9 and TRBJ2-1; D unresolved. From germline, CDR1 is SGDLS and CDR2 YYNGEE. Trimming took 4 bases from V and 7 from J, leaving 9 bases between them. The CDR3 sequence is 12 residues long. The CDR3, as DNA: TGTGCCAGCAGCTCCGGGTGGAATGAGCAGTTCTTC. Its protein product is CASSSGWNEQFF.

V and J are TRBV30 and TRBJ2-3, with 7 bases identical to TRBD2. Per germline, CDR1 GTSNPN and CDR2 SVGIG (reference sequence). V was clipped by 2 bases and J by 5 bases; unmatched bases: 7. CDR3 length: 14 residues. Written as DNA, the CDR3 is TGTGCCTGGAGTATTGGTGTAGCGGGAGATACGCAGTATTTT. Encoded protein: CAWSIGVAGDTQYF.

The chain employs TRBV5-1 and TRBJ1-5, with D maybe TRBD1 (6 bases). Looked up from germline, CDR1 is SGHRS and CDR2 is YFSETQ. The CDR3 spans 15 residues. Trimming removed 5 bases at V and 3 bases at J, with 15 bases between. The CDR3 DNA follows: TGCGCCAGCAGTTACGAGGGGGGCCCCAATCAGCCCCAGCATTTT. As protein: CASSYEGGPNQPQHF. The full variable domain, in which reference TRBV5-1 and TRBJ1-5 provide the parts outside the CDR3, is KAGVTQTPRYLIKTRGQQVTLSCSPISGHRSVSWYQQTPGQGLQFLFEYFSETQRNKGNFPGRFSGRQFSNSRSEMNVSTLELGDSALYLCASSYEGGPNQPQHFGDGTRLSIL.